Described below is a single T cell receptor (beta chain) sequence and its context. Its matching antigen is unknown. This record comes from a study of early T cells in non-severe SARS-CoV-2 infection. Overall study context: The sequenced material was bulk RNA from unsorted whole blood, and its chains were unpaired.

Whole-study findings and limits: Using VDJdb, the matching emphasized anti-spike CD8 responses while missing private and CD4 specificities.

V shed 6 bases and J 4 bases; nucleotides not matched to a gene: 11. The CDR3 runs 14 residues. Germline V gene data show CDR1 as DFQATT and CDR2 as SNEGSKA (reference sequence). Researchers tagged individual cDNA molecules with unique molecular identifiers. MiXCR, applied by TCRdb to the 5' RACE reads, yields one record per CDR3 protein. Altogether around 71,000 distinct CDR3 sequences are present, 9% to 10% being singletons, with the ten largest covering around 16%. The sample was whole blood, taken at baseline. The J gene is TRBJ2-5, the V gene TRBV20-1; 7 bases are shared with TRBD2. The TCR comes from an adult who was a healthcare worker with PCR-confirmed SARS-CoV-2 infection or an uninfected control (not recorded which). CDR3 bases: TGCAGTGCAGCAGACGGGAGGCCCCCAGAGACCCAGTACTTC. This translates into CSAADGRPPETQYF.